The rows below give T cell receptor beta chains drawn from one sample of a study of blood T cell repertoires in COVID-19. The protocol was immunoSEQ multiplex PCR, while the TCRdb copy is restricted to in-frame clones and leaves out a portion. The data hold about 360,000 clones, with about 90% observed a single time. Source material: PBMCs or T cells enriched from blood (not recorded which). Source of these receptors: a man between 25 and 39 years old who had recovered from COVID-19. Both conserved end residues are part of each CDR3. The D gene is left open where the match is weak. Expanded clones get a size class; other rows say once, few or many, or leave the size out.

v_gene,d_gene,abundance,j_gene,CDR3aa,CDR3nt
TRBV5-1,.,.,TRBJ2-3,CASSFERGDTQYF,TGCGCCAGCAGCTTTGAGAGGGGGGATACGCAGTATTTT
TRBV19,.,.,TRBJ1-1,CASRTEQGRGNTEAFF,TGTGCCAGTAGAACTGAACAGGGACGGGGGAACACTGAAGCTTTCTTT
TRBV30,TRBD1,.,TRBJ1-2,CAWRTGGFSNYGYTF,TGTGCCTGGAGGACAGGGGGTTTCTCTAACTATGGCTACACCTTC
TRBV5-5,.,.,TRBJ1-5,CASSLDTVPQPQHF,TGTGCCAGCAGCTTAGATACAGTACCTCAGCCCCAGCATTTT
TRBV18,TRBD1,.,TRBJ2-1,CASSPLGQGADGEQFF,TGTGCCAGCTCACCTCTTGGACAGGGGGCGGATGGTGAGCAGTTCTTC
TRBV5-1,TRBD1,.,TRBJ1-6,CASSSGGAENSPLHF,TGCGCCAGCAGCTCAGGGGGCGCGGAAAATTCACCCCTCCACTTT
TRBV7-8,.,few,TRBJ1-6,CASSFRGGANSPLHF,TGTGCCAGCAGCTTTAGAGGGGGAGCGAATTCACCCCTCCACTTT
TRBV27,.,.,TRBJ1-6,CASSFTSGSYNSPLHF,TGTGCCAGCAGTTTCACTTCGGGCTCCTATAATTCACCCCTCCACTTT
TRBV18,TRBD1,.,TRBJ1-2,CASSLRQGHYGYTF,TGTGCCAGCTCACTTAGACAGGGCCACTATGGCTACACCTTC
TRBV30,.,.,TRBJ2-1,CAWSRQVDEQFF,TGTGCCTGGAGTCGACAGGTAGATGAGCAGTTCTTC
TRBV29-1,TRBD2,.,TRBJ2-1,CSVVPAGGHPFF,TGCAGCGTTGTCCCAGCGGGGGGGCATCCGTTCTTC
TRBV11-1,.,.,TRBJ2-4,CASLLRALDIQYF,TGTGCCAGCTTACTCAGGGCGCTTGACATTCAGTACTTC
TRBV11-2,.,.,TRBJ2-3,CASSRLDTQYF,TGTGCCAGCAGTCGTTTAGATACGCAGTATTTT
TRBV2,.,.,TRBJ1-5,CASSDRISNQPQHF,TGTGCCAGCAGTGACAGAATTAGCAATCAGCCCCAGCATTTT
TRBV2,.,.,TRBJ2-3,CASSQNRAPPDTQYF,TGTGCCAGCAGCCAGAACAGGGCTCCCCCAGATACGCAGTATTTT
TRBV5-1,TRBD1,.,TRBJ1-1,CASSPTGFVAEAFF,TGCGCCAGCAGTCCGACAGGGTTTGTCGCTGAAGCTTTCTTT
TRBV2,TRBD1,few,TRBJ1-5,CASRPQGLLNQPQHF,TGTGCCAGCAGACCACAGGGGTTACTCAATCAGCCCCAGCATTTT
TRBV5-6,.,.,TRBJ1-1,CASSSQLEAFF,TGTGCCAGCAGCTCCCAACTTGAAGCTTTCTTT
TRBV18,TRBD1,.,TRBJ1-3,CASSQTGGSSGNTIYF,TGTGCCAGCTCGCAAACAGGGGGGAGCTCTGGAAACACCATATATTTT
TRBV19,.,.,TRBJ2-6,CASYDGGRPGANVLTF,TGTGCCAGTTATGACGGGGGGCGTCCCGGGGCCAACGTCCTGACTTTC
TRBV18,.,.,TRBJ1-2,CASSPGKEGLYYGYTF,TGTGCCAGCTCACCCGGAAAGGAGGGCCTTTATTATGGCTACACCTTC
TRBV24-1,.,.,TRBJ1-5,CATSWGPNQPQHF,TGTGCCACCAGTTGGGGCCCCAATCAGCCCCAGCATTTT
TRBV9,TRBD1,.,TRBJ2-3,CASSGTGGITGTDTQYF,TGTGCCAGCAGTGGGACAGGGGGGATCACTGGCACAGATACGCAGTATTTT
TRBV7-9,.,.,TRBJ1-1,CASSFLTGNTEAFF,TGTGCCAGCAGCTTTCTGACAGGGAACACTGAAGCTTTCTTT
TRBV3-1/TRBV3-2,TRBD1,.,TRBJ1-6,CASSHVPGTGVSSYNSPLHF,TGTGCCAGCAGCCATGTCCCCGGGACAGGGGTTAGCTCCTATAATTCACCCCTCCACTTT
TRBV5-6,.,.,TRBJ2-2,CASSWGPGELFF,TGTGCCAGCAGCTGGGGGCCCGGGGAGCTGTTTTTT
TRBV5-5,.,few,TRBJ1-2,CASSPPGTINYGYTF,TGTGCCAGCAGCCCTCCTGGGACAATTAACTATGGCTACACCTTC
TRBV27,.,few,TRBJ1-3,CASKDGSAGGNTIYF,TGTGCCAGCAAAGACGGAAGCGCGGGTGGAAACACCATATATTTT
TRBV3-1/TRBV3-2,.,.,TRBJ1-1,CASSLMNTEAFF,TGTGCCAGCAGCCTTATGAACACTGAAGCTTTCTTT
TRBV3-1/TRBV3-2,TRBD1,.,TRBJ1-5,CASSLGTGGNQPQHF,TGTGCCAGCAGCCTTGGGACAGGGGGGAATCAGCCCCAGCATTTT
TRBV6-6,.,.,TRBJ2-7,CASSYPQTGWGWEQYF,TGTGCCAGCAGTTACCCGCAGACAGGCTGGGGTTGGGAGCAGTACTTC
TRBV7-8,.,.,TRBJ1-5,CASSFVRQPQHF,TGTGCCAGCAGCTTCGTGAGACAGCCCCAGCATTTT
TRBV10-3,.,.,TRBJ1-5,CATGGNGGSNQPQHF,TGTGCCACCGGCGGAAATGGTGGGAGCAATCAGCCCCAGCATTTT
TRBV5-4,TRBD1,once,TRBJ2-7,CASSLVGTGIYEQYF,TGTGCCAGCAGCCTGGTTGGGACAGGGATCTACGAGCAGTACTTC
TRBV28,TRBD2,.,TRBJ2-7,CASRGGSYEQYF,TGTGCCAGCAGGGGAGGGTCCTACGAGCAGTACTTC
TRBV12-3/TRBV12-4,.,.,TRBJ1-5,CASSSTRQPQHF,TGTGCCAGCAGTTCAACGAGACAGCCCCAGCATTTT
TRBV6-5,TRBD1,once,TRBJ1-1,CASNPGQVVTEAFF,TGTGCCAGCAATCCAGGACAGGTGGTAACTGAAGCTTTCTTT